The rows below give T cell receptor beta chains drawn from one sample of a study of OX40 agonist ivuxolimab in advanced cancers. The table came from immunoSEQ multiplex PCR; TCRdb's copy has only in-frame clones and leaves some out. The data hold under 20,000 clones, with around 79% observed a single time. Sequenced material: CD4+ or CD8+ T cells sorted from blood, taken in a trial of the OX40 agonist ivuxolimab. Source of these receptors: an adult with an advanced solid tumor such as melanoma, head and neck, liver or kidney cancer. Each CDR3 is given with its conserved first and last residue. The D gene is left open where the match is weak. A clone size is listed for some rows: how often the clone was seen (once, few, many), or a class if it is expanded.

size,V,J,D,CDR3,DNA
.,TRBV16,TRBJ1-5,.,CASSVIESNQPQHF,TGTGCCAGCAGCGTGATAGAGAGCAATCAGCCCCAGCATTTT
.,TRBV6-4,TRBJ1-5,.,CASVFRGALVQPQHF,TGTGCCAGCGTCTTTAGGGGGGCCCTTGTGCAGCCCCAGCATTTT
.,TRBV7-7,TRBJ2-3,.,CASSLSLGSTDTQYF,TGTGCTAGCAGCTTATCTCTGGGAAGCACAGATACGCAGTATTTT
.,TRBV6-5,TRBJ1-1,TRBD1,CASSYTGTVMNTEAFF,TGTGCCAGCAGTTACACGGGGACAGTAATGAACACTGAAGCTTTCTTT
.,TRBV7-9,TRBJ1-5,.,CASSQGSIHQPQHF,TGTGCCAGCAGCCAGGGGAGTATCCATCAGCCCCAGCATTTT
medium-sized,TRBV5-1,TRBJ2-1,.,CASSLNGNEQFF,TGCGCCAGCAGCTTGAACGGAAATGAGCAGTTCTTC
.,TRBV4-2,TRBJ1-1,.,CASSQERGTEAFF,TGTGCCAGCAGCCAAGAACGAGGCACTGAAGCTTTCTTT
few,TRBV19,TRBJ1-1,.,CASSIRLNTEAFF,TGTGCCAGTAGTATCAGACTGAACACTGAAGCTTTCTTT
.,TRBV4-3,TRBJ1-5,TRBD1,CASSPGTGYNQPQHF,TGCGCCAGCAGCCCCGGGACAGGGTATAACCAGCCCCAGCATTTT
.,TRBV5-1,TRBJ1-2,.,CASSSGGQGYGYTF,TGCGCCAGCAGCTCCGGTGGGCAGGGCTATGGCTACACCTTC
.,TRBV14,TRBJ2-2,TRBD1,CASSQFWDRHTGELFF,TGTGCCAGCAGCCAATTTTGGGACAGACATACCGGGGAGCTGTTTTTT
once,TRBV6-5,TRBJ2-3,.,CASSYGPLADTQYF,TGTGCCAGCAGTTACGGGCCATTGGCAGATACGCAGTATTTT
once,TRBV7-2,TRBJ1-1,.,CASSHINTEAFF,TGTGCCAGCAGCCACATAAACACTGAAGCTTTCTTT
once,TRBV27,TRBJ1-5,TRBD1,CASRTGAFNQPQHF,TGTGCCAGCAGAACAGGGGCTTTCAATCAGCCCCAGCATTTT
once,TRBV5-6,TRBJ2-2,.,CASSPEPGRLFANTGELFF,TGTGCCAGCAGCCCAGAACCCGGACGGCTCTTCGCGAACACCGGGGAGCTGTTTTTT
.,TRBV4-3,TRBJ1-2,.,CASSQSLSSADGYTF,TGCGCCAGCAGCCAGTCTTTGAGTTCAGCGGACGGCTACACCTTC
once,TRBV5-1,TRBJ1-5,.,CASRDGFNQPQHF,TGCGCCAGCAGGGACGGCTTCAATCAGCCCCAGCATTTT
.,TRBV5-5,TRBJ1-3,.,CASSLTTAGNTIYF,TGTGCCAGCAGCTTGACAACAGCGGGAAACACCATATATTTT
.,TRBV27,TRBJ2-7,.,CASSLSAGRVEQNF,TGTGCCAGCAGTTTATCGGCTGGCAGGGTAGAGCAAAACTTC
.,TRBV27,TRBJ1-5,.,CASSLDVMGSQPQHF,TGTGCCAGCAGCTTAGACGTAATGGGTTCTCAGCCCCAGCATTTT
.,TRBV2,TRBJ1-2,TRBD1,CASTEPEGALGGYTF,TGTGCCAGCACCGAACCCGAGGGGGCGTTGGGTGGCTACACCTTC
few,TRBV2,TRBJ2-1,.,CAGPGTLSGHEQFF,TGTGCCGGGCCGGGGACTCTTTCGGGCCATGAGCAGTTCTTC
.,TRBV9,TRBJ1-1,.,CASSVGSVGNTEAFF,TGTGCCAGCAGCGTAGGGTCGGTGGGGAACACTGAAGCTTTCTTT
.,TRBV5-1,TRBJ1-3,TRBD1,CASSNPPGQAQSGGNTIYF,TGCGCCAGCAGCAACCCTCCGGGACAGGCCCAGTCAGGCGGAAACACCATATATTTT
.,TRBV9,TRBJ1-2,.,CASSAGPPHGYTF,TGTGCCAGCAGCGCGGGACCCCCGCATGGCTACACCTTC
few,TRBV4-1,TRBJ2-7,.,CASSQGYGVAEQYF,TGCGCCAGCAGCCAGGGCTATGGGGTGGCCGAGCAGTACTTC
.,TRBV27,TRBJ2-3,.,CASSPGSYPDTQYF,TGTGCCAGCAGTCCAGGGAGTTATCCAGATACGCAGTATTTT
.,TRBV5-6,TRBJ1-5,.,CASSLAGRGNQPQHF,TGTGCCAGCAGCTTGGCCGGGAGAGGGAATCAGCCCCAGCATTTT
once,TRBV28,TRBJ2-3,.,CASRFGVVGTDTQYF,TGTGCCAGCAGATTCGGTGTAGTAGGCACAGATACGCAGTATTTT
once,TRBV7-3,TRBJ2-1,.,CASSLTWGDEQFF,TGTGCCAGCAGCTTAACGTGGGGGGATGAGCAGTTCTTC
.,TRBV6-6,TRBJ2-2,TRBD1,CASSYSGTGLAGELFF,TGTGCCAGCAGTTACTCGGGGACAGGGTTGGCTGGGGAGCTGTTTTTT
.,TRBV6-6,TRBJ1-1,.,CASGGGTEAFF,TGTGCTTCGGGGGGGGGTACTGAAGCTTTCTTT
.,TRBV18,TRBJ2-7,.,CASSPGLLSYEQYF,TGTGCCAGCTCACCGGGACTCCTCTCCTACGAGCAGTACTTC
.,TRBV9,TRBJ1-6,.,CASSEQGGNSPLHF,TGTGCCAGCAGCGAACAGGGAGGCAATTCACCCCTCCACTTT
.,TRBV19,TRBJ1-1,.,CASSAYGNTEAFF,TGTGCCAGTAGTGCCTATGGTAACACTGAAGCTTTCTTT
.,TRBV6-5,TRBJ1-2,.,CASSWMGSDYGYTF,TGTGCCAGCAGTTGGATGGGTAGTGACTATGGCTACACCTTC
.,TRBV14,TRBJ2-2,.,CASSQDDLAEGTGELFF,TGTGCCAGCAGCCAAGATGACCTAGCAGAAGGAACCGGGGAGCTGTTTTTT
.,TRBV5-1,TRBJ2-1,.,CASSHFAISSDNEQFF,TGCGCCAGCAGCCATTTCGCCATTTCGTCGGACAATGAGCAGTTCTTC
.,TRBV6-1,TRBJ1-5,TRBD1,CASSENPGQGFPQHF,TGTGCCAGCAGTGAAAACCCGGGACAGGGATTTCCCCAGCATTTT
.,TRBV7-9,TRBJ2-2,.,CASSLSRVPNTGELFF,TGTGCCAGCAGCTTATCAAGGGTCCCGAACACCGGGGAGCTGTTTTTT
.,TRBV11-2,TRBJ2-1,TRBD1,CANGQGAFNEQFF,TGTGCCAACGGACAGGGGGCGTTCAATGAGCAGTTCTTC
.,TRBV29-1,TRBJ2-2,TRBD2,CSVDIPSGGDTGELFF,TGCAGCGTTGACATCCCCAGCGGGGGGGACACCGGGGAGCTGTTTTTT
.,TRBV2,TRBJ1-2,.,CASSDGEKVVDYTF,TGTGCCAGCAGTGACGGGGAGAAAGTAGTAGACTACACCTTC
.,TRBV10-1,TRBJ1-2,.,CASSELYWTANYGYTF,TGCGCCAGCAGTGAGCTATATTGGACGGCTAACTATGGCTACACCTTC
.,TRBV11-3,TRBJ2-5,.,CASSQWTQETQYF,TGTGCCAGCAGCCAATGGACTCAAGAGACCCAGTACTTC
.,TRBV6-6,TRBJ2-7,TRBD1,CASSPWDSTYEQYF,TGTGCCAGCAGCCCCTGGGACAGCACCTACGAGCAGTACTTC
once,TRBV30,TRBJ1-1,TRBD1,CAWSTGTGGTEAFF,TGTGCCTGGAGTACCGGGACAGGGGGTACTGAAGCTTTCTTT
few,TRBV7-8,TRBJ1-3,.,CASSLVPSGNTIYF,TGTGCCAGCAGCTTAGTCCCTTCTGGAAACACCATATATTTT
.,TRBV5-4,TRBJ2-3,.,CASSYTGFSTDTQYF,TGTGCCAGCAGTTACACCGGGTTTAGCACAGATACGCAGTATTTT